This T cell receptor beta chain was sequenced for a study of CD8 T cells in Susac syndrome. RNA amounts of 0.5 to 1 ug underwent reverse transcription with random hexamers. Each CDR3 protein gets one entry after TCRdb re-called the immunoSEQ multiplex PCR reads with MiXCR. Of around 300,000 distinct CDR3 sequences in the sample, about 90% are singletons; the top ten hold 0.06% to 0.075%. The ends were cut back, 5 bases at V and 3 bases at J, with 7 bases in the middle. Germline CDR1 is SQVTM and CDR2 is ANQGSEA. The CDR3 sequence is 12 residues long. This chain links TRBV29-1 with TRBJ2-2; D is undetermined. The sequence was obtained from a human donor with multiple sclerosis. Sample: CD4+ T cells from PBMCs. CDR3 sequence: CSVLVYTGELFF. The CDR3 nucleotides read TGCAGCGTTTTGGTGTACACCGGGGAGCTGTTTTTT.